This passage covers 26 T cell receptor beta chains from one sample sequenced in a study of T cell repertoires in cytomegalovirus infection. TCRdb called the reads again in MiXCR, with one record for every CDR3 protein. The sample carries some 150,000 distinct CDR3 sequences, about 6.5% recorded once. Sequences were obtained from PBMCs. The receptors shown here come from a human donor in good health (CMV status not recorded). Some clones in this sample may be carry-over from other donors' samples.

This clonotype was seen at least ten times. The chain combines TRBV11-3 with TRBJ2-5; TRBD2 is a possible D gene (5 bases). CDR1 is SGHNT and CDR2 is YENEEA in the germline V gene. V lost 5 bases and J 5 bases, leaving 21 bases between the germline ends. The CDR3 covers 16 residues. This CDR3 is CASSLAGSGRGETQYF. The DNA for the CDR3 is TGTGCCAGCAGCCTCGCCGGGTCGGGAAGAGGCGAGACCCAGTACTTC.

This clonotype was picked up many times. The chain is built from TRBV6-2 or TRBV6-3 and TRBJ2-5, with 10 bases lining up with TRBD2. Trimming removed 7 bases from V and 7 bases from J; junction bases left unmatched: 12. Germline V gene data show CDR1 as MNHEY and CDR2 as SVGEGT. The CDR3 has 15 amino acids. CDR3 region: CASIRLAGAYATQYF. CDR3 nucleotides: TGTGCCAGCATCCGGCTAGCGGGGGCCTATGCGACCCAGTACTTC.

There are a few counts of this clonotype. The J gene is TRBJ2-3, the V gene TRBV5-1; 14 bases are a match to TRBD2. CDR1 SGHRS and CDR2 YFSETQ come from the germline V gene. J lost 5 bases, V lost 3 bases, and 5 bases had no gene match. This CDR3 has 16 amino acids. This CDR3 is CASSWTSGGSLDTQYF. The DNA of the CDR3 is TGCGCCAGCAGCTGGACTAGCGGGGGGTCGTTAGATACGCAGTATTTT.

Ten or more counts support this clonotype. The J gene is TRBJ1-5, the V gene TRBV6-1; no clear D gene. Germline V gene sequence: CDR1 MNHNS, CDR2 SASEGT. V lost 10 bases and J 2 bases, leaving 15 bases between the germline ends. This CDR3 contains 14 residues. The CDR3 reads CATLSGVGNQPQHF. In DNA form, the CDR3 reads TGTGCCACCCTTTCCGGTGTGGGCAATCAGCCCCAGCATTTT.

This clonotype was counted many times. The chain is built from TRBV4-1 and TRBJ2-7; 8 positions match TRBD1. The CDR3 length is 17 residues. The V gene's germline CDR1 is MGHRA and CDR2 YSYEKL. Trimming took 0 bases from V and 0 from J; bases not matched to a gene: 7. CDR3 nucleotide sequence: TGCGCCAGCAGCCAAGATAACGACAGGGGCTACTCCTACGAGCAGTACTTC. It specifies CASSQDNDRGYSYEQYF.

This clonotype came up many times. In DNA, the CDR3 is TGTGCCAGCAGCTTAATTGGCCTAGAGACCCAGTACTTC. It translates to CASSLIGLETQYF. This chain links TRBV7-2 with TRBJ2-5, with D unresolved. V lost 2 bases and J lost 4, with 8 bases in between. Germline V gene lookup returns CDR1 SGHTA and CDR2 FQGNSA. The CDR3 has 13 residues.

This chain joins TRBV20-1 and TRBJ2-3; D is perhaps TRBD2 (7 bases). CDR3 length: 15 amino acids. The germline V and J ends were trimmed by 0 bases and 4 bases, with 14 bases remaining between them. Germline values: CDR1 DFQATT, CDR2 SNEGSKA (reference sequence). CDR3 DNA: TGCAGTGCTAGAGACGGGGGGCCGGGCTCAGATACGCAGTATTTT. It translates to CSARDGGPGSDTQYF.

This clonotype was detected many times. The gene calls are TRBV2 and TRBJ2-2; TRBD1 matches 10 bases. The germline gives CDR1 SNHLY, CDR2 FYNNEI. CDR3 size: 18 residues. The V gene end was trimmed by 4 bases and the J gene end by 0 bases; junction bases not matched to a gene: 8. CDR3: CASSGLPGQGSNTGELFF. The CDR3 DNA follows: TGTGCCAGCAGTGGGTTACCGGGACAGGGGTCGAACACCGGGGAGCTGTTTTTT.

This clonotype was seen only a few times. The chain employs TRBV5-4 and TRBJ2-5; 9 bases match TRBD1. J was trimmed by 3 bases and V by 0 bases; bases with no gene match: 6. Germline-derived CDR1 and CDR2 are SGHNT and YYREEE (reference sequence). The CDR3 has 16 residues. DNA for the CDR3: TGTGCCAGCAGCTTGGCCCGGACAGGGGCGAAAGAGACCCAGTACTTC. This codes for CASSLARTGAKETQYF.

The gene calls are TRBV2 and TRBJ1-5; perhaps TRBD1 as D (5 bases). This CDR3 has 16 amino acids. V lost 9 bases to trimming and J lost 6 bases, with 24 bases between them. Germline V CDR1 and CDR2: SNHLY, FYNNEI. The CDR3 loop is CASQPGGVRLAQPQHF. The CDR3 DNA reads as TGTGCCAGTCAACCTGGGGGGGTCAGGCTAGCTCAGCCCCAGCATTTT.

This clonotype was seen a few times. The rearrangement links TRBV20-1 to TRBJ2-3; D remains unclear. Trimming pared 6 bases from V and 2 bases from J, leaving 12 bases between. CDR1 DFQATT and CDR2 SNEGSKA come from the germline V gene (reference sequence). This CDR3 has 13 residues. This CDR3 is CSARPGFTDTQYF. The CDR3 region has the DNA TGCAGTGCAAGGCCCGGGTTCACAGATACGCAGTATTTT.

This clonotype was counted ten times or more. V and J are TRBV15 and TRBJ2-3; D not certain. Germline V gives CDR1 LNHNV, CDR2 YYDKDF (reference sequence). Deletions cut 1 base from V and 6 bases from J, with 17 bases between. CDR3 length equals 16 residues. The CDR3 spells CATSRVRPLVIDTQYF. The DNA of the CDR3 is TGTGCCACCAGCAGAGTACGACCCCTTGTGATTGATACGCAGTATTTT.

The chain uses TRBV3-1 and TRBJ2-7, with D perhaps matching TRBD2 (7 bases). V lost 0 bases and J lost 5, with 20 bases in between. The germline V gene has CDR1 LGHDT and CDR2 YNNKEL (reference sequence). This CDR3 comprises 17 residues. The CDR3 DNA sequence: TGTGCCAGCAGCCAAGATGGGGGGGGCAGGGGAGGGAACGAGCAGTACTTC. Translated, it gives CASSQDGGGRGGNEQYF.

CDR3 DNA: TGTGCCAGCAGTCCCCCAAGGGGGGGAAGAACTGAAGCTTTCTTT. It is translated as CASSPPRGGRTEAFF. The chain links TRBV28 to TRBJ1-1, with a possible D match to TRBD1 (6 bases). The germline V gene encodes CDR1 MDHEN and CDR2 SYDVKM. V lost 5 bases and J lost 5, with 18 bases in between. The CDR3 is 15 amino acids.

V is TRBV7-9 and J is TRBJ1-2; D gene unclear. CDR1 is SEHNR, CDR2 FQNEAQ, per germline (reference sequence). Trimming cost V 5 bases and J 4 bases, with 20 bases left between them. The CDR3 runs 16 residues. Here the CDR3 reads CASSGPGLPRVYGYTF. Here the CDR3 DNA reads TGTGCCAGCAGCGGTCCGGGATTACCGAGGGTCTATGGCTACACCTTC.

Ten or more counts support this clonotype. The chain is built from TRBV7-8 and TRBJ2-1; no clear D gene. V lost 1 base, J lost 6 bases, and 10 bases lay in between. CDR1 and CDR2 from the germline V gene are SGHVS and FQNEAQ. The CDR3 spans 14 residues. The CDR3 region is CASSLGIAPNEQFF. Written as DNA, the CDR3 is TGTGCCAGCAGCTTAGGGATAGCCCCCAATGAGCAGTTCTTC.

Ten or more counts support this clonotype. V usage is TRBV7-2 and J usage is TRBJ1-2, with a tentative D call TRBD1 (5 bases). This CDR3 region has 15 residues. Per germline, CDR1 SGHTA and CDR2 FQGNSA. V was clipped by 2 bases and J by 4 bases, with 14 bases between them. The CDR3, as DNA: TGTGCCAGCAGCTTACCATCCGGGACGACCTATGGCTACACCTTC. As protein: CASSLPSGTTYGYTF. The entire variable domain, with the rest obtained from reference TRBV7-2 and TRBJ1-2, is as follows: GAGVSQSPSNKVTEKGKDVELRCDPISGHTALYWYRQSLGQGLEFLIYFQGNSAPDKSGLPSDRFSAERTGGSVSTLTIQRTQQEDSAVYLCASSLPSGTTYGYTFGSGTRLTVV.

This clonotype was seen at least ten times. The CDR3 region is CASSFRVGEKLFF. The CDR3 bases are TGTGCCAGCAGCTTCAGGGTGGGGGAAAAACTGTTTTTT. This chain uses TRBV7-2 with TRBJ1-4; D might be TRBD1 (5 bases). The germline V gene has CDR1 SGHTA and CDR2 FQGNSA. V lost 3 bases to trimming and J lost 8 bases, with 10 bases between them. The CDR3 length is 13 residues.

This clonotype has at least ten counts. V gene TRBV5-1 combines with J gene TRBJ2-2, with 9 positions matching TRBD1. V dropped 2 bases and J dropped 8; count of bases not matched to a gene: 7. Per germline, CDR1 SGHRS and CDR2 YFSETQ. This CDR3 is built from 15 residues. The CDR3, as DNA: TGCGCCAGCAGCTTCACAGGGGGCGCGGAAGGGGAGCTGTTTTTT. Translated, it gives CASSFTGGAEGELFF.

This sequence joins TRBV5-1 and TRBJ1-1; perhaps TRBD1 as D (6 bases). CDR3 length: 13 amino acids. Germline CDR1 reads SGHRS; CDR2 reads YFSETQ. Trimming removed 4 bases from V and 7 bases from J, with 14 bases in between. The CDR3 DNA reads TGCGCCAGCAGCCGGGGGGCAGGTGGTGAAGCTTTCTTT. Amino acid sequence: CASSRGAGGEAFF.

This clonotype was seen ten or more times. The V call is TRBV6-2 or TRBV6-3, the J call TRBJ2-2, with D perhaps TRBD2 (5 bases). From germline, CDR1 is MNHEY and CDR2 SVGEGT. The CDR3 runs to 13 residues. V was shortened by 7 bases and J by 5 bases, with 11 bases between the two germline ends. CDR3 DNA sequence: TGTGCCAGCAAAGAGACGGGGACCGGGGAGCTGTTTTTT. It yields the protein CASKETGTGELFF.

A single count supports this clonotype. CDR3 residues: CASSGSAQGLNTEAFF. DNA for the CDR3: TGTGCCAGCAGCGGGTCAGCACAGGGATTGAACACTGAAGCTTTCTTT. This rearrangement joins TRBV7-8 to TRBJ1-1; possibly TRBD1 for D (6 bases). Per germline, CDR1 SGHVS and CDR2 FQNEAQ. Trimming removed 5 bases at V and 0 bases at J, with 16 bases between. This CDR3 region has 16 residues.

In its sample, this clonotype was seen many times. The rearrangement links TRBV7-2 to TRBJ2-5, with D possibly matching TRBD1 (5 bases). This CDR3 spans 15 amino acids. V gave up 0 bases and J gave up 8 bases, with 16 bases separating them. Germline-derived CDR1 and CDR2 are SGHTA and FQGNSA. The CDR3 bases are TGTGCCAGCAGCTTAGCGCTTGGGGCCTCAAGAACCCAGTACTTC. This encodes CASSLALGASRTQYF.

This clonotype was seen ten or more times. This chain uses TRBV11-2 with TRBJ2-1; a possible D gene is TRBD2 (6 bases). The CDR3 is 15 residues long. Trimming pared 5 bases from V and 6 bases from J, leaving 17 bases between. Germline lookup yields CDR1 SGHAT and CDR2 FQNNGV. DNA of the CDR3: TGTGCCAGCAGCCTGGGTGCTAGCGTTGGCAATGAGCAGTTCTTC. Protein sequence: CASSLGASVGNEQFF.

In its sample, this clonotype was seen many times. The rearrangement joins TRBV11-1 to TRBJ2-2; the match to TRBD2 covers 10 bases. The ends lost 3 bases at V and 7 bases at J; junction bases unmatched: 8. The length of the CDR3 is 16 residues. Germline CDR1 SGHAT, CDR2 FQDESV (reference sequence). CDR3 sequence: CASSFQLAGPDGELFF. CDR3 nucleotides: TGTGCCAGCAGCTTTCAACTAGCGGGGCCCGACGGGGAGCTGTTTTTT.

This clonotype was recorded many times. The chain couples TRBV28 to TRBJ1-1, with D possibly being TRBD1 (5 bases). Germline CDR1 MDHEN, CDR2 SYDVKM. The V end lost 5 bases, the J end lost 4 bases, and 14 bases lay between the germline ends. The CDR3 runs 14 residues. This CDR3 reads CASSINSGFTEAFF. In DNA form, the CDR3 reads TGTGCCAGCAGTATCAACTCAGGGTTCACTGAAGCTTTCTTT. The complete variable domain, with remaining parts taken from reference TRBV28 and TRBJ1-1, reads DVKVTQSSRYLVKRTGEKVFLECVQDMDHENMFWYRQDPGLGLRLIYFSYDVKMKEKGDIPEGYSVSREKKERFSLILESASTNQTSMYLCASSINSGFTEAFFGQGTRLTVV.